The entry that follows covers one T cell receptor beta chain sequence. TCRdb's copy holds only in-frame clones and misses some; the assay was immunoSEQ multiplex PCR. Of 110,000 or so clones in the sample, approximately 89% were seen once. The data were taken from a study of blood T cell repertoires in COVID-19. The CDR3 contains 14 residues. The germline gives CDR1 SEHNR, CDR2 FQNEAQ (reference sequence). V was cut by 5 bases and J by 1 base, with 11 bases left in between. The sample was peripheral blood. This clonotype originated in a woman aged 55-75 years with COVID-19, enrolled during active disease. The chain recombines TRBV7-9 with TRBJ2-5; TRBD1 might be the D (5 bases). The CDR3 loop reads CASSLDRTQETQYF. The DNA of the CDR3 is TGTGCCAGCAGCCTAGACAGAACCCAAGAGACCCAGTACTTC.